This T cell receptor (beta chain) was recorded in a study of T cells in narcolepsy. Looking at the study overall: Enrolled donors included narcolepsy type 1 or type 2 patients and healthy controls.

Assay: immunoSEQ multiplex PCR; the TCRdb copy retains only in-frame clones and omits some. Of approximately 25,000 clones in the sample, about four fifths were seen once. Trimming cost V 1 base and J 6 bases; bases outside gene matches: 6. This CDR3 comprises 15 residues. Germline V gene sequence: CDR1 SEHNR, CDR2 FQNEAQ (reference sequence). Note on this clone: Its antigen is not identified.

General study results and limits: Autoreactive clone sequences were missing from some blood memory CD4+ repertoires. Comparing one patient's CSF and blood CD4+ clonotypes highlighted HCRT- and TRIB2-specific autoreactive clonotypes. Autoreactive clonotypes reportedly recurred in blood of same and different patients, not controls.

V gene TRBV7-9 combines with J gene TRBJ2-1; 7 bases align to TRBD2. The receptor was isolated from a human donor with narcolepsy. What was sequenced was CD45RA- memory CD4+ T cells from PBMCs. The CDR3 is CASSLGGTIGNEQFF. The CDR3 nucleotides read TGTGCCAGCAGCTTAGGAGGGACTATAGGCAATGAGCAGTTCTTC.